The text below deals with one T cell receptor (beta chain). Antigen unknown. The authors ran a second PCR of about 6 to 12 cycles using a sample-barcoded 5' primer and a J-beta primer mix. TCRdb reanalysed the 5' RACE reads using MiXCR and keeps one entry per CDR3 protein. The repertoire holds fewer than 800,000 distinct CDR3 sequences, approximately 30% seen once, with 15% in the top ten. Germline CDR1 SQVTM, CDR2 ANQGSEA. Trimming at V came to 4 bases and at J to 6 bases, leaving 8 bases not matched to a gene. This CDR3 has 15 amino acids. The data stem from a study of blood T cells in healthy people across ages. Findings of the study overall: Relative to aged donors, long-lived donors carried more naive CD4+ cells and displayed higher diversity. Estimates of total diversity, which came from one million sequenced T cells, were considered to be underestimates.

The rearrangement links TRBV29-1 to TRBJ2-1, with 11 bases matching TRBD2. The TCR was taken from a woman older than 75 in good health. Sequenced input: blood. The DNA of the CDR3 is TGCAGCGTTGTTCCGATAGCGGGAGGGCCCAATGAGCAGTTCTTC. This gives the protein CSVVPIAGGPNEQFF.